This section outlines one TCR beta chain sequence together with its context. Its specificity is not known. The data originate from a study of T-cell reconstitution after alpha-beta-depleted transplantation in children. The germline CDR1 and CDR2 sequences are GTSNPN and SVGIG (reference sequence). Trimming pared 0 bases from V and 10 bases from J, leaving 13 bases between. This CDR3 spans 13 amino acids. Study observations and caveats: One year after transplant, T-cell counts and diversity came mostly from newly produced T cells.

Researchers prepared the TCRbeta library using unique molecular identifiers, the study reports. TCRdb reanalysed the PCR reads using MiXCR and keeps one entry per CDR3 protein. Seen here are around 450,000 distinct CDR3 sequences, around two fifths observed once, and the top ten hold 25% to 30%. Source: PBMCs, taken before TCRalphabeta/CD19-depleted stem cell transplant. The chain joins TRBV30 to TRBJ2-1, with a weak D call TRBD2 (6 bases). The clonotype comes from a girl aged 2 to 9 with aplastic anemia, due to receive a stem cell transplant. The DNA of the CDR3 is TGTGCCTGGAGTGTACTAGCTAACTTCGAGCAGTTCTTC. Translation: CAWSVLANFEQFF.